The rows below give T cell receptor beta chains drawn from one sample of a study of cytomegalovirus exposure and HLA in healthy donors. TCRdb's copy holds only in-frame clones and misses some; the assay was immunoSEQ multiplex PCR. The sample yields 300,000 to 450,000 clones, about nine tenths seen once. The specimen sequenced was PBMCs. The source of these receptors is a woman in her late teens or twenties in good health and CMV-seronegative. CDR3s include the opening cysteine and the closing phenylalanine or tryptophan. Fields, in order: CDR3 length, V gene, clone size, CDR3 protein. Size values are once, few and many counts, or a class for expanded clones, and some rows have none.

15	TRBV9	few	CASSVEVSGPYEQYF
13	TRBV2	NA	CASSEWAGSEAFF
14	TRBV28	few	CASKTSGDADTQYF
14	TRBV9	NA	CASSAPGLNYGYTF
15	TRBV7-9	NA	CASSLEGRANEKLFF
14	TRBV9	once	CASSVEPGVSEQYF
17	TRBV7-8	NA	CASSLGGGAWGTDTQYF
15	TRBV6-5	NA	CASSYSLAPYNEQFF
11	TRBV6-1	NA	CASTQGNTQYF
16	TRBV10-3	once	CAISELQGSSYNEQFF
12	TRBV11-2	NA	CASSFRLDEQYF
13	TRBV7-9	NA	CASSRDSYYEQYF
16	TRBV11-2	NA	CASSFYPMLLNTEAFF
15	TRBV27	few	CATQSPTGGLYEQYF
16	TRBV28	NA	CASSLGWTSVAYEQYF
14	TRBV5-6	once	CASSRGQETYEQYF
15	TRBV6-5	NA	CASRETARANSPLHF
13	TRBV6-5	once	CASSYNRDYEQYF